This TCR beta chain derives from a study of beta chain features in type 1 diabetes. Of the isolated RNA, all was reverse transcribed, and so the sequenced material was expressed TCRB transcripts. This table comes from immunoSEQ multiplex PCR, and its TCRdb copy is limited to in-frame clones, with some not included. The sample lists about 930,000 clones, roughly 17% occurring once. Germline lookup yields CDR1 SGHAT and CDR2 FQNNGV. This CDR3 region has 16 residues. The V gene end was trimmed by 6 bases and the J gene end by 6 bases; junction bases not matched to a gene: 13. This clone was detected only a few times.

This chain links TRBV11-2 with TRBJ2-7; 11 bases line up with TRBD2. The sequence came from a woman between 18 and 29 years old in good health. Sequencing was carried out using naive CD4+ T cells from blood. The CDR3 protein is CASSSFSGRAGGEQYF. The CDR3 bases are TGTGCCAGCAGTTCGTTTAGCGGGAGGGCCGGGGGCGAGCAGTACTTC. Drawing the rest from reference TRBV11-2 and TRBJ2-7, the complete variable domain is EAGVAQSPRYKIIEKRQSVAFWCNPISGHATLYWYQQILGQGPKLLIQFQNNGVVDDSQLPKDRFSAERLKGVDSTLKIQPAKLEDSAVYLCASSSFSGRAGGEQYFGPGTRLTVT.